These T cell receptor beta chains were read from a single sample in a study of blood T cell repertoires in COVID-19. Method: immunoSEQ multiplex PCR; TCRdb's copy keeps in-frame clones and lacks some. Counted here are 250,000 to 350,000 clones, 70% to 90% occurring once; the ten biggest clones make up roughly 4.3%. The sequenced material came from PBMCs or T cells enriched from blood (not recorded which). Every receptor here comes from a woman younger than 45 who had recovered from COVID-19. Each CDR3 is given with its conserved first and last residue. D genes are given only for firm matches. The size of a clone is reported for some rows only, either as once, few or many, or as a class for expanded clones.

size: -
J: TRBJ1-6
V: TRBV6-1
D: -
DNA: TGTGCCAGCAGTGATCCGGGTAATTCACCCCTCCACTTT
CDR3: CASSDPGNSPLHF

size: -
J: TRBJ1-1
V: TRBV4-2
D: -
DNA: TGTGCCAGCAGAACGAGTTACAGTGTGAACACTGAAGCTTTCTTT
CDR3: CASRTSYSVNTEAFF

size: -
J: TRBJ2-1
V: TRBV5-8
D: -
DNA: TGTGCCAGCAGCTTTGCGGAGCGGAACAATGAGCAGTTCTTC
CDR3: CASSFAERNNEQFF

size: -
J: TRBJ1-3
V: TRBV9
D: TRBD1
DNA: TGTGCCAGCAGCGTAACAGGGGCAGTAGGAAACACCATATATTTT
CDR3: CASSVTGAVGNTIYF

size: -
J: TRBJ2-3
V: TRBV30
D: TRBD1
DNA: TGTGCCTGGAGTACCACAGGGGGCGACGCAGATACGCAGTATTTT
CDR3: CAWSTTGGDADTQYF

size: -
J: TRBJ2-7
V: TRBV19
D: TRBD1
DNA: TGTGCCAGTAGTACGGGACAGGGCTACGAGCAGTACTTC
CDR3: CASSTGQGYEQYF

size: -
J: TRBJ1-2
V: TRBV29-1
D: -
DNA: TGCAGCGTTGAAGACCCCGGGACTTTTGGCTACACCTTC
CDR3: CSVEDPGTFGYTF

size: -
J: TRBJ1-2
V: TRBV7-9
D: -
DNA: TGTGCCAGCAGCTTAGCCGGTGGGGAGAGCTACACCTTC
CDR3: CASSLAGGESYTF

size: -
J: TRBJ1-5
V: TRBV30
D: -
DNA: TGTGCCTGGAGTGTAGCAGGGGTGATCAATCAGCCCCAGCATTTT
CDR3: CAWSVAGVINQPQHF

size: -
J: TRBJ1-1
V: TRBV15
D: TRBD1
DNA: TGTGCCACCAGCTCAGGGGGGAACACTGAAGCTTTCTTT
CDR3: CATSSGGNTEAFF

size: -
J: TRBJ2-2
V: TRBV3-1/TRBV3-2
D: -
DNA: TGTGCCAGCAGCCTGTCAGGGGCCGGGGAGCTGTTTTTT
CDR3: CASSLSGAGELFF

size: -
J: TRBJ2-5
V: TRBV28
D: -
DNA: TGTGCCAGCAGTTTTGTCGGACAGTCTCAAGAGACCCAGTACTTC
CDR3: CASSFVGQSQETQYF

size: -
J: TRBJ2-3
V: TRBV27
D: TRBD2
DNA: TGTGCCAGCGCGCGGGAGGGCCTCCCAGATACGCAGTATTTT
CDR3: CASAREGLPDTQYF

size: -
J: TRBJ2-3
V: TRBV27
D: TRBD2
DNA: TGTGCCAGCCTAGGGACTAGCGGGGGGTGGAGCACAGATACGCAGTATTTT
CDR3: CASLGTSGGWSTDTQYF

size: few
J: TRBJ2-3
V: TRBV11-3
D: -
DNA: TGTGCCAGCAGCCCAGGTCAGGATACGCAGTATTTT
CDR3: CASSPGQDTQYF

size: -
J: TRBJ1-5
V: TRBV30
D: TRBD1
DNA: TGTGCCTGGGGGACAGGGGGCGCCCCGAGCAATCAGCCCCAGCATTTT
CDR3: CAWGTGGAPSNQPQHF

size: -
J: TRBJ2-5
V: TRBV10-3
D: TRBD1
DNA: TGTGCCATCAGGTCCGGGACAGGGTTTCAAAACGGAGAGACCCAGTACTTC
CDR3: CAIRSGTGFQNGETQYF

size: -
J: TRBJ1-4
V: TRBV2
D: -
DNA: TGTGCCAGCAGCCAAGATCAGGGTTGGGGGGATGAAAAACTGTTTTTT
CDR3: CASSQDQGWGDEKLFF

size: -
J: TRBJ1-2
V: TRBV6-5
D: -
DNA: TGTGCCAGCAGTTACTCGCAGACCCTGCGGGCATATGGCTACACCTTC
CDR3: CASSYSQTLRAYGYTF

size: -
J: TRBJ2-3
V: TRBV19
D: -
DNA: TGTGCCAGTATTAGAAGCGGAGATCCACAGAATACGCAGTATTTT
CDR3: CASIRSGDPQNTQYF

size: -
J: TRBJ2-1
V: TRBV6-6
D: TRBD1
DNA: TGTGCCAGCAGTTACCAAGGGACAGAGTACAATGAGCAGTTCTTC
CDR3: CASSYQGTEYNEQFF

size: -
J: TRBJ1-1
V: TRBV3-1/TRBV3-2
D: -
DNA: TGTGCCAGCAGCCAATTTCTATCGAACACTGAAGCTTTCTTT
CDR3: CASSQFLSNTEAFF

size: -
J: TRBJ2-2
V: TRBV5-8
D: TRBD2
DNA: TGTGCCAGCAGCTTGGTTTCAGGACTAGCGGTCGGGGAGCTGTTTTTT
CDR3: CASSLVSGLAVGELFF

size: -
J: TRBJ2-5
V: TRBV7-2
D: -
DNA: TGTGCCAGCAGCCCGACCAGGGCGCAAGAGACCCAGTACTTC
CDR3: CASSPTRAQETQYF

size: -
J: TRBJ1-5
V: TRBV30
D: -
DNA: TGTGCCTGGAGTGTGGGGGGGTATCAGCCCCAGCATTTT
CDR3: CAWSVGGYQPQHF

size: -
J: TRBJ2-6
V: TRBV15
D: -
DNA: TGTGCCACCAGCAGGGAGTTTGGAGACAGGCCGAGAGCATCTGGGGCCAACGTCCTGACTTTC
CDR3: CATSREFGDRPRASGANVLTF

size: few
J: TRBJ2-5
V: TRBV30
D: TRBD1
DNA: TGTGCCTGGAGTCCGGGACAGGGGCGTGCAGAGACCCAGTACTTC
CDR3: CAWSPGQGRAETQYF

size: -
J: TRBJ2-5
V: TRBV11-2
D: TRBD2
DNA: TGTGCCAGCAGCGCGTCACTAGCGGGGACAGAGACCCAGTACTTC
CDR3: CASSASLAGTETQYF

size: -
J: TRBJ1-5
V: TRBV28
D: -
DNA: TGTGCCAGCAGTTTGACAGGACAGCCCCAGCATTTT
CDR3: CASSLTGQPQHF

size: once
J: TRBJ2-6
V: TRBV9
D: TRBD2
DNA: TGTGCCAGCAGCCCCCGTCGGGGGGAAGGTGGGGCCAACGTCCTGACTTTC
CDR3: CASSPRRGEGGANVLTF

size: -
J: TRBJ2-7
V: TRBV28
D: -
DNA: TGTGCCAGCAGTTTACTCGTCAGGGGCGCCTACGAGCAGTACTTC
CDR3: CASSLLVRGAYEQYF

size: once
J: TRBJ1-5
V: TRBV28
D: -
DNA: TGTGCCAGCAGTTTACTTCGGTGGGCAGGGGAATCGCTTCGGCCCCAGCATTTT
CDR3: CASSLLRWAGESLRPQHF

size: -
J: TRBJ1-5
V: TRBV5-5
D: -
DNA: TGTGCCAGCACCCTATCGTTCAATCAGCCCCAGCATTTT
CDR3: CASTLSFNQPQHF

size: -
J: TRBJ1-1
V: TRBV14
D: TRBD1
DNA: TGTGCCAGCAGCCAAGGGCAGGGGGGCACTGAAGCTTTCTTT
CDR3: CASSQGQGGTEAFF

size: -
J: TRBJ1-1
V: TRBV7-9
D: -
DNA: TGTGCCAGCAGCTTGGGGGCGAGTACTGAAGCTTTCTTT
CDR3: CASSLGASTEAFF

size: few
J: TRBJ2-2
V: TRBV27
D: TRBD2
DNA: TGTGCCAGCAGTTTAGCGGGGGTTAAGGGCGGGGAGCTGTTTTTT
CDR3: CASSLAGVKGGELFF

size: -
J: TRBJ1-1
V: TRBV4-2
D: TRBD1
DNA: TGTGCCAGCAGCCAAGGGGGGGACAGGAGCACTGAAGCTTTCTTT
CDR3: CASSQGGDRSTEAFF

size: -
J: TRBJ2-4
V: TRBV10-2
D: -
DNA: TGCGCCAGCAAATCCAACAGGGTTGACATTCAGTACTTC
CDR3: CASKSNRVDIQYF

size: -
J: TRBJ2-7
V: TRBV28
D: TRBD2
DNA: TGTGCCAGCAGTTTATACCCCGGGGGGGGGCCCTACGAGCAGTACTTC
CDR3: CASSLYPGGGPYEQYF

size: -
J: TRBJ1-5
V: TRBV12-3/TRBV12-4
D: -
DNA: TGTGCCAGCAGTAGACAAGGCCAGCCCCAGCATTTT
CDR3: CASSRQGQPQHF

size: -
J: TRBJ2-2
V: TRBV7-3
D: -
DNA: TGTGCCAGCAGCTTCTGGGGGCGTAGCGGGGAGCTGTTTTTT
CDR3: CASSFWGRSGELFF

size: -
J: TRBJ1-1
V: TRBV28
D: -
DNA: TGTGCCAGCAGTTTACCGACAGGCGGAATAAACACTGAAGCTTTCTTT
CDR3: CASSLPTGGINTEAFF

size: -
J: TRBJ2-2
V: TRBV24-1
D: TRBD1
DNA: TGTGCCACCAGGCCGGGACAGAGGTACACCGGGGAGCTGTTTTTT
CDR3: CATRPGQRYTGELFF

size: -
J: TRBJ2-7
V: TRBV11-2
D: -
DNA: TGTGCCAGCAGCTGGGACAAGACGTACGAGCAGTACTTC
CDR3: CASSWDKTYEQYF

size: -
J: TRBJ1-5
V: TRBV28
D: -
DNA: TGTGCCAGCAGACTCCGACAGTTCAATCAGCCCCAGCATTTT
CDR3: CASRLRQFNQPQHF

size: -
J: TRBJ2-1
V: TRBV3-1/TRBV3-2
D: TRBD2
DNA: TGTGCCAGCAGCCTTCGGACTAGCGGGCAGTACAATGAGCAGTTCTTC
CDR3: CASSLRTSGQYNEQFF

size: -
J: TRBJ1-2
V: TRBV5-1
D: TRBD1
DNA: TGCGCCAGCACTCCGGGACAGGGGGCTATACGGAACTATGGCTACACCTTC
CDR3: CASTPGQGAIRNYGYTF

size: -
J: TRBJ2-1
V: TRBV3-1/TRBV3-2
D: -
DNA: TGTGCCAGCAGCCAAGACGGCAGGGTGGGTGAGCAGTTCTTC
CDR3: CASSQDGRVGEQFF

size: -
J: TRBJ2-2
V: TRBV28
D: -
DNA: TGTGCCAGCAGTTTCATCACCGGGGAGCTGTTTTTT
CDR3: CASSFITGELFF

size: -
J: TRBJ2-5
V: TRBV3-1/TRBV3-2
D: -
DNA: TGTGCCAGCAGCCAAGATCTCGCGGGGCAAGAGACCCAGTACTTC
CDR3: CASSQDLAGQETQYF